This T cell receptor beta chain was found in a study of blood T cell repertoires in COVID-19. As for the study in general: Whether acute or convalescent, the COVID-19 samples came from the United States, Italy and Spain. Nucleic acid was either cDNA or gDNA, and it came from T cells, B-cell-depleted T cells, or PBMCs.

CDR1 and CDR2 (germline): LGHNA, YSLEER. Trimming pared 6 bases from V and 3 bases from J, leaving 11 bases between. This CDR3 spans 13 amino acids. In the original workflow: Using reference gene primer amplification, nucleated cell counts were estimated. The protocol was immunoSEQ multiplex PCR, while the TCRdb copy is restricted to in-frame clones and leaves out a portion. Clone size and V and J calls were adopted from that table, with D and trimming inferred from the DNA. The sample lists 230,000 or so clones; around 84% were seen once. The V call is TRBV4-3, the J call TRBJ1-1; no reliable D call. The sequenced sample consisted of peripheral blood. This TCR was recovered from a woman aged 40 to 55 who had recovered from COVID-19. The CDR3 loop is CASSPSGYTEAFF. The CDR3 nucleotides read TGCGCCAGCAGTCCGTCGGGTTACACTGAAGCTTTCTTT.